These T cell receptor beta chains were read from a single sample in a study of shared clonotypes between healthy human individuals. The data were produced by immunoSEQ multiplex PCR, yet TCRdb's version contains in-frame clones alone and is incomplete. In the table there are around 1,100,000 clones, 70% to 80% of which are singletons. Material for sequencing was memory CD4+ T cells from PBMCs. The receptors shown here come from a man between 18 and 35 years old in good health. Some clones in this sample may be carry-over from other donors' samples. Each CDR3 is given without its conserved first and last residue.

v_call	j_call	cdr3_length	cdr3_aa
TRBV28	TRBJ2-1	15	ASSLDFGEEPYNEQF
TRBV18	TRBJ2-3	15	ASSPPFLGRGTDTQY
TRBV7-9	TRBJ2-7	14	ASSSPLPRRENEQY
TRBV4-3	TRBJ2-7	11	ASSQAGAYEQY
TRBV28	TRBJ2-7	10	ASSLILYEQY
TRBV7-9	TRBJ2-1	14	ASSPGLGNGRAEQF
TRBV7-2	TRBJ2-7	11	ASSPQRGYEQY
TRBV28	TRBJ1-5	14	ASSYPRVRGNQPQH
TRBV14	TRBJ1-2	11	ASSLNLRSDYT
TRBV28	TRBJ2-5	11	ASRPAGRETQY
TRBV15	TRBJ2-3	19	ATSKGRGLAPRSGYTDTQY
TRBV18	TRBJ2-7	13	ASSPPQRAEYEQY
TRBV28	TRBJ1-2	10	ASRPTGGGYT
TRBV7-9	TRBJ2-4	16	ASSLDSRAAGGKNIQY
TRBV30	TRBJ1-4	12	AWGPRRSGEKLF
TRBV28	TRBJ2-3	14	ASSPTLAGGTDTQY
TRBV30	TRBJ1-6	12	AWSRGEVNSPLH
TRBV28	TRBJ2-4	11	ASSSLAKNIQY
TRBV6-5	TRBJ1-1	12	ATGDRGDNTEAF
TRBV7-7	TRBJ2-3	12	ASSLGTSTDTQY
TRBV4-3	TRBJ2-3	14	ASSQVLAGGADTQY
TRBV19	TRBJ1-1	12	ASSIGQLNTEAF
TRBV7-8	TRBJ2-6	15	ASSLRGKSSGANVLT
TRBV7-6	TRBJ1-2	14	ASSSSRGQSGDGYT
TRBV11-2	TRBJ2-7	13	ASSPSAAGIYEQY
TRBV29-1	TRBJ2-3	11	SGQDRAPDTQY
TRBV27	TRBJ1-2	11	ASTGGVDYGYT